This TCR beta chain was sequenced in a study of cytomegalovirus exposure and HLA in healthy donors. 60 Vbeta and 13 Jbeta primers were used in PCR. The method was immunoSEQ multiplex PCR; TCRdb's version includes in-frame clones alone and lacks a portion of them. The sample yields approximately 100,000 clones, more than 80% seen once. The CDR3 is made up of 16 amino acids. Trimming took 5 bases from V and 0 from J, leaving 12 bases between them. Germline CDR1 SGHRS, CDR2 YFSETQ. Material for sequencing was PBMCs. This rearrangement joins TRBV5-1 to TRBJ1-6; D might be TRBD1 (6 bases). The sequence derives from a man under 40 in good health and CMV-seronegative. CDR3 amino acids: CASRTGRSSYNSPLHF. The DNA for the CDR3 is TGCGCCAGCAGGACAGGAAGGAGCTCCTATAATTCACCCCTCCACTTT.